These 12 T cell receptor beta chains were sequenced from one sample in a study of prognosis after radiotherapy for stage I lung cancer. Amplification of the TCR beta CDR3 (from genomic DNA) was done by two-round multiplex PCR. It was primers specific to each TRBV and TRBJ gene that first-round PCR used. TCRdb ran MiXCR on the multiplex PCR reads and lists one entry per CDR3 protein. The repertoire has fewer than 15,000 distinct CDR3 sequences, roughly 43% of them found once; the top ten carry 40%. The sample was PBMCs, taken before or after stereotactic body radiation therapy (not recorded which). These receptors were taken from a donor over 45 with non-small cell lung cancer.

V gene TRBV7-2 combines with J gene TRBJ2-3, with D uncertain. The CDR3 is made up of 13 amino acids. The germline V and J ends were trimmed by 3 bases and 3 bases, with 7 bases remaining between them. The V gene's germline CDR1 is SGHTA and CDR2 FQGNSA. The CDR3 region has the DNA TGTGCCAGCAGCTTTCTAAGGACAGATACGCAGTATTTT. Protein sequence: CASSFLRTDTQYF.

This clonotype was recorded a few times. A read error may explain this, as a much larger clone is one base away. The chain employs TRBV6-1 and TRBJ1-5; 9 bases line up with TRBD1. The CDR3 spans 15 residues. Germline V lookup: CDR1 MNHNS, CDR2 SASEGT. The CDR3 DNA sequence: TGTGCCGGCAGATTAGACAGGGGGGTGTGGCAGCCCCAGCATTTT. This gives the protein CAGRLDRGVWQPQHF.

The J gene is TRBJ2-1, the V gene TRBV19, with 7 nucleotides matching TRBD2. The CDR3 has 15 amino acids. V was pared by 4 bases and J by 6 bases, with 9 bases of the junction left unmatched. Germline CDR1 reads LNHDA; CDR2 reads SQIVND (reference sequence). CDR3 coding DNA: TGTGCCAGTAGTAGACAGCGGGGTGCCGTCAATGAGCAGTTCTTC. Its translation is CASSRQRGAVNEQFF.

Regarding this clonotype: One base separates it from a far larger clone, so it is likely a read error. This sequence joins TRBV7-2 and TRBJ2-1; D is unresolved. This CDR3 is 14 amino acids long. Per germline, CDR1 SGHTA and CDR2 FQGNSA. The CDR3 reads CASSLAGGYNEKFF. The CDR3 coding sequence is TGTGCCAGCAGCTTAGCGGGCGGCTACAATGAGAAGTTCTTC.

This chain uses TRBV11-3 with TRBJ2-7, with 14 bases matching TRBD2. Unmatched junction bases numbered 10, after V lost 0 bases and J lost 12 bases. The CDR3 runs 16 residues. Germline V gene data show CDR1 as SGHNT and CDR2 as YENEEA. CDR3 DNA sequence: TGTGCCAGCAGCTTAGATCCCGGGACTAGCGGGAGTGGTCTGTACTTC. Protein: CASSLDPGTSGSGLYF.

The table lists this clonotype with many counts. The V and J genes are TRBV4-3 and TRBJ1-4, with 7 bases that match TRBD1. Germline CDR1 and CDR2: LGHNA and YSLEER. The CDR3 is made up of 15 amino acids. V lost 0 bases, J lost 7 bases, and 5 bases stayed unmatched. The CDR3 region has the DNA TGCGCCAGCAGCCAAGAAAGGGGGCGGTTTGAAAAACTGTTTTTT. Its translation is CASSQERGRFEKLFF.

This rearrangement joins TRBV20-1 to TRBJ2-1; TRBD2 agrees at 8 bases. CDR3 length equals 15 residues. Trimming removed 1 base from V and 4 bases from J; junction bases left unmatched: 6. Germline V gene lookup returns CDR1 DFQATT and CDR2 SNEGSKA (reference sequence). The CDR3 spells CSARGGLAGYNEQFF. The CDR3 nucleotides are TGCAGTGCTAGAGGAGGCCTAGCGGGTTACAATGAGCAGTTCTTC.

This clonotype has at least ten counts. The chain joins TRBV28 to TRBJ1-4; no firm D call. Germline V lookup: CDR1 MDHEN, CDR2 SYDVKM. V gave up 8 bases and J gave up 8 bases, with 9 bases separating them. The CDR3 runs to 11 residues. CDR3 nucleotide sequence: TGTGCCAGCGGAACTAGGGAAAAACTGTTTTTT. This encodes CASGTREKLFF.

This sequence joins TRBV7-9 and TRBJ2-1; D is unresolved. V lost 8 bases to trimming and J lost 7 bases, with 15 bases between them. The CDR3 length is 13 residues. In germline, CDR1 is SEHNR, CDR2 FQNEAQ (reference sequence). The CDR3 loop reads CASVPRLLNEQFF. The CDR3 DNA sequence: TGTGCCAGCGTCCCCCGGCTGCTAAATGAGCAGTTCTTC.

The chain links TRBV7-2 to TRBJ2-7, with D unresolved. Germline CDR1 SGHTA, CDR2 FQGNSA. Trimming left V 5 bases short and J 4 bases short, with 12 bases between. The CDR3 is 13 amino acids. The CDR3 DNA reads TGTGCCAGCAGCCTCCAGCGAGGTTACGAGCAGTACTTC. Translation: CASSLQRGYEQYF.

This clonotype has only one observation. The chain couples TRBV5-1 to TRBJ1-1, with a possible D match to TRBD1 (6 bases). CDR3 length: 13 amino acids. Per germline, CDR1 SGHRS and CDR2 YFSETQ. V lost 4 bases, J lost 6 bases, and 13 bases lay in between. The CDR3 loop is CASSLWTAAEAFF. CDR3 DNA sequence: TGCGCCAGCAGCCTTTGGACAGCCGCTGAAGCTTTCTTT.

The chain is built from TRBV2 and TRBJ2-3; D is ambiguous. CDR1 SNHLY and CDR2 FYNNEI come from the germline V gene. This CDR3 spans 14 amino acids. The V end was cut by 7 bases, the J end by 7 bases, with 18 bases between. The CDR3 nucleotides are TGTGCCAGCACACGGGTCGCATCGTCGTATACGCAGTATTTT. The encoded protein is CASTRVASSYTQYF. Looking up the rest from reference TRBV2 and TRBJ2-3 gives the full variable domain: EPEVTQTPSHQVTQMGQEVILRCVPISNHLYFYWYRQILGQKVEFLVSFYNNEISEKSEIFDDQFSVERPDGSNFTLKIRSTKLEDSAMYFCASTRVASSYTQYFGPGTRLTVL.